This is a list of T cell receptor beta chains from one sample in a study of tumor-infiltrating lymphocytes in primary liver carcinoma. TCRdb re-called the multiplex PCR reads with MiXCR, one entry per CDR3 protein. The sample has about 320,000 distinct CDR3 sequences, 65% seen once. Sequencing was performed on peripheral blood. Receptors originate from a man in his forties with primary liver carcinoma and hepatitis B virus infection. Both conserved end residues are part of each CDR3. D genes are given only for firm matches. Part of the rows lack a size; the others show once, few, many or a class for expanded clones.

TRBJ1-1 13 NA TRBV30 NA TGTGCCTGGGCCCGAACTTCTATCACTGAAGTTTTCTTT CAWARTSITEVFF
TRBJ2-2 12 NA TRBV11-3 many TGTGCCAGCAGCTCTCCCACCGGGGAGCTGTTTTTT CASSSPTGELFF
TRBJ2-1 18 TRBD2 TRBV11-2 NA TGTGCCAGCATCTCTCTAGGACTAGCGGGAGTCCCCTCCTACGAGCAGTTCTTC CASISLGLAGVPSYEQFF
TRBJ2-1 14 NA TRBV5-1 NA TGCGCCAGCAGCTACCGGGAACTCTACAATGAGCAGTTCTTC CASSYRELYNEQFF
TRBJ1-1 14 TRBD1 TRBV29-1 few TGCAGCGTAGACACGACAGGGTATGTCACTGAAGCTTTCTTT CSVDTTGYVTEAFF
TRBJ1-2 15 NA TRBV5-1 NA TGCGCCAGCAGCTACGACGGGGGAACGGGCTATGGCTACACCTTC CASSYDGGTGYGYTF
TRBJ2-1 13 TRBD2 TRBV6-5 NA TGTGCCATTGCAGCGGGAGCTCCCAATGAGCAGTTCTTC CAIAAGAPNEQFF
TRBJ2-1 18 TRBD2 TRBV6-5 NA TGTGCCAGCAGGCAGGTGAACCAGGCGGGAGGGTATTACAATGAGCAGTTCTTC CASRQVNQAGGYYNEQFF
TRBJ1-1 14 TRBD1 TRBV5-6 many TGTGCCAGCAGCTTGGTAGGGGGCAGCACTGAAGCTTTCTTT CASSLVGGSTEAFF
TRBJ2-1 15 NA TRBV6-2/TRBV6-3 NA TGTGCCAGCAGTTACGGGCAGGGTCAATACAGTGAGCAATTCTTC CASSYGQGQYSEQFF
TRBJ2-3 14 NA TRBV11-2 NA TGTCCCAGCAGCTTAGCTGGGTTCGCAGATACGAAGTATTTT CPSSLAGFADTKYF
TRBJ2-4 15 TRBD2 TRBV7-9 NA TGTGCCAGCGCTGATAGTGCTGGGGGGGTGGACATTCAGTACTTC CASADSAGGVDIQYF
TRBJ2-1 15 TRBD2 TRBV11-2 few TGTGCCAGCAGCCCGTCGGGGGGGTCTAACAATGAGCAGTTCTTC CASSPSGGSNNEQFF
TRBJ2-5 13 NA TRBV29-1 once TGTAGCGTTGCCTGGGACGGACAAGAGACCCAGTACTTC CSVAWDGQETQYF
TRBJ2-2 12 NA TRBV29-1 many TGCAGCGTCTTCGGGAACACCGGGGAGCTGTTTTTT CSVFGNTGELFF
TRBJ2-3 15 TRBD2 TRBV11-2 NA TGTGCCAGCAGCTCCGACTCGGGAGGTCCAGATACGCAGTGTTTT CASSSDSGGPDTQCF
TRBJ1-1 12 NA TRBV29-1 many TGCAGCGCGGGACAAGCGAACACTGAAGCTTTCTTT CSAGQANTEAFF
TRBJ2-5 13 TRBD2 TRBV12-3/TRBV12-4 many TGTGCCAGCAGTTTAGTAGCGGGTGAGACCCAGTACTTC CASSLVAGETQYF
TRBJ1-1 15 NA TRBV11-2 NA TGTGCCAGCAGCCCCAGGCGGGGACTGAACACTGAAGCTTTCTTT CASSPRRGLNTEAFF
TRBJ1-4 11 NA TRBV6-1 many TGTGCCAGCACCTACAATGAAAAACTGTTTTTT CASTYNEKLFF
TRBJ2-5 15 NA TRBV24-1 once TGTGCCACCAGTGAAAGATTGGGCAGGCAAGAGACCCAGTACTTC CATSERLGRQETQYF
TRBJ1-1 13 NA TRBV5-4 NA TGTGCCAGCAGCGTGGCGGAGAACACTGAAGCTTTCTTT CASSVAENTEAFF
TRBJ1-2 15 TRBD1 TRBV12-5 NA TGTGCTAGTGGCCCCGGACAGGGGGCTCCCTATGGCTACACCTTC CASGPGQGAPYGYTF
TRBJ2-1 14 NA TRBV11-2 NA TGTGCCAGCAGCTCCAGACGGTTCAGGGATGAGCAGTTCTTC CASSSRRFRDEQFF
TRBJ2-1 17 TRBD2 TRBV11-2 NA TGTGCCAGCACCGAGTTTTCGGGACTAGCGGGGTTCAATGAGCAATTCTTC CASTEFSGLAGFNEQFF
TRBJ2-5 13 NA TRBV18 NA TGTGCCAGCTCACCGGGACTGGTGCAGACCCAGTACTTC CASSPGLVQTQYF
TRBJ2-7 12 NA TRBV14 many TGTGCCAGCAGCCCCTCCCTCCACGAGCAGTACTTC CASSPSLHEQYF
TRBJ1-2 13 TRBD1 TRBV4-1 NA TGCGCCAGCAGCCGCGGACAGGGTGATGGCTACACCTTC CASSRGQGDGYTF
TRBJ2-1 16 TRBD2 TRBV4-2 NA TGTGCCAGCAGCCAACGACTAGCGATGGCCCACAATGAGCAGTTCTTC CASSQRLAMAHNEQFF
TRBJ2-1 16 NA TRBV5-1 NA TGCGCCAGCAGCTTGACCCAAACAAACAGGGAAAATGAGCAGTTCTTC CASSLTQTNRENEQFF
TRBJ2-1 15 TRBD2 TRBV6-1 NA TGTGTCAGCAGTGGGGGACTAGCGGGGCTTTATGAGCAGTTCTTC CVSSGGLAGLYEQFF
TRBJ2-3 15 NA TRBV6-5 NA TGTGCCAGCAGTTACTCCAGAGGACGTACAGATACGCAGTATTTT CASSYSRGRTDTQYF
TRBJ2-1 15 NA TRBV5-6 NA TGTGCCAGCAGCTTGCTGGTGGAGGGACACAATGAGCAGTTCTTC CASSLLVEGHNEQFF
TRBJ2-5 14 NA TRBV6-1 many TGTGCCAGCGTGCCCGGGAGTATACAAGAGACCCAGTACTTC CASVPGSIQETQYF
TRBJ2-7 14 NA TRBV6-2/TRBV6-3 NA TGTGCCAGCAGTTACAGGGTGAGCTCCTACGAGCGGTACTTC CASSYRVSSYERYF
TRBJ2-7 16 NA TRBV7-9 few TGTGCCAGCAGCTTATTAACTAGTGGGGGCCGTGACGAGCAGTACTTC CASSLLTSGGRDEQYF
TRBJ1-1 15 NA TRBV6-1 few TGTGCCAGCAGTGATATAGGGATGTTAGTTGGGTGGGCTTTCTTT CASSDIGMLVGWAFF